This T cell receptor (beta chain) stems from a study of T-cell memory formation after mild COVID-19. Constant-segment-primed 5'RACE gave TCR alpha and TCR beta cDNA libraries with sample barcodes and UMIs. MiXCR, applied by TCRdb to the 5' RACE reads, yields one record per CDR3 protein. The table includes 270,000 or so distinct CDR3 sequences, about a sixth detected once. Overall study findings and caveats: Pre-infection memory harbored some responding clones, suggesting cross-reactive memory joined. Later expanders leaned CD4+, whereas clones that contracted between day 15 and 85 were balanced CD4/CD8.

This clonotype was counted between two and nine times. Its antigen is currently unknown. This TCR derives from a man in his late teens or twenties who had mild COVID-19 (a few samples of this study predate the infection). Cell type and time point are not known. The sample comprised PBMCs or a T cell subset sorted from them (not recorded which).

The CDR3 sequence: CSASLPTGRSYEQYF. The CDR3 nucleotides are TGCAGTGCAAGCCTCCCGACAGGGAGGAGCTACGAGCAGTACTTC. This chain connects TRBV20-1 to TRBJ2-7; D possibly corresponds to TRBD1 (7 bases). V was shortened by 6 bases and J by 3 bases, with 21 bases between the two germline ends. This CDR3 spans 15 amino acids. Germline V gives CDR1 DFQATT, CDR2 SNEGSKA (reference sequence).